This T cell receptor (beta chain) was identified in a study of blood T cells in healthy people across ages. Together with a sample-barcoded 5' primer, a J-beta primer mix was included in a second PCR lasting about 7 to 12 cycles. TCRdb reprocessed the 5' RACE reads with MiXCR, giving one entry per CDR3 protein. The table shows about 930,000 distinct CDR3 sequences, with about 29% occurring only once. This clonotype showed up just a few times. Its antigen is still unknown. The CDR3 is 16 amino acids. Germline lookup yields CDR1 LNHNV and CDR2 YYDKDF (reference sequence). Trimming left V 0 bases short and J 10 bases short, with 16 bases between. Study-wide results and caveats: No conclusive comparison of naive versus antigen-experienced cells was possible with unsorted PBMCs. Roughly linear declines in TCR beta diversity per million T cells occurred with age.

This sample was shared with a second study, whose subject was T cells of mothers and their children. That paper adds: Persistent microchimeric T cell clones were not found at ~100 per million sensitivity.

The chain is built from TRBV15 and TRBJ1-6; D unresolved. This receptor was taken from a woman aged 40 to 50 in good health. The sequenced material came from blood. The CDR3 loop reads CATSRDGGGPRSPLHF. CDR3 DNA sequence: TGTGCCACCAGCAGAGATGGCGGCGGGCCAAGATCACCCCTCCACTTT. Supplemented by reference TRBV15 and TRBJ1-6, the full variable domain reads DAMVIQNPRYQVTQFGKPVTLSCSQTLNHNVMYWYQQKSSQAPKLLFHYYDKDFNNEADTPDNFQSRRPNTSFCFLDIRSPGLGDTAMYLCATSRDGGGPRSPLHFGNGTRLTVT.